The 15 T cell receptor beta chains below were found in one sample sequenced in a study of T-cell memory formation after mild COVID-19. TCRdb re-derived calls from the 5' RACE reads in MiXCR, one entry per CDR3 protein. In the table there are some 300,000 distinct CDR3 sequences, less than 25% of which are singletons. Material for sequencing was PBMCs or a T cell subset sorted from them (not recorded which). The origin of the receptors is a man between 18 and 29 years old who had mild COVID-19 (a few samples of this study predate the infection). Cell type and time point are not known.

The V gene is TRBV18, the J gene TRBJ1-1; D is undetermined. The CDR3 has 14 amino acids. Trimming pared 1 base from V and 8 bases from J, leaving 14 bases between. CDR1 and CDR2 from the germline V gene are KGHSH and LQKENI. CDR3 bases: TGTGCCAGCTCACCACGCCAGGCGGTGGGGGAAGCTTTCTTT. Translated: CASSPRQAVGEAFF.

The chain carries TRBV6-2 or TRBV6-3 and TRBJ2-7, with 9 bases identical to TRBD2. The CDR3 totals 15 residues. The ends lost 6 bases at V and 2 bases at J; junction bases unmatched: 8. Per germline, CDR1 MNHEY and CDR2 SVGEGT. The CDR3 DNA sequence: TGTGCCAGCAGCCGAAGCGGGGGGCCCCCCTACGAGCAGTACGTC. Its translation: CASSRSGGPPYEQYV.

CDR3 DNA sequence: TGCGCCAGCAGTCAGCGGGGCCCCTATGGCTACACCTTC. Protein product: CASSQRGPYGYTF. The chain couples TRBV23-1 to TRBJ1-2; D might be TRBD1 (5 bases). Being an ORF, TRBV23-1 has a function that is uncertain. V was trimmed by 3 bases and J by 4 bases, leaving 9 bases between them. The CDR3 length is 13 residues.

This clonotype was counted between two and nine times. The gene calls are TRBV3-1 and TRBJ1-1, with a tentative D call TRBD1 (6 bases). Trimming removed 0 bases from V and 10 bases from J, with 12 bases in between. This CDR3 contains 13 residues. CDR1 LGHDT and CDR2 YNNKEL come from the germline V gene (reference sequence). CDR3 in amino acids: CASSQDSGARAFF. The CDR3 DNA is TGTGCCAGCAGCCAAGACTCGGGGGCCCGAGCTTTCTTT.

This clonotype has only a few counts. This rearrangement joins TRBV2 to TRBJ2-1; tentatively, D is TRBD2 (6 bases). V dropped 7 bases and J dropped 8 bases, with 12 bases sitting between them. The CDR3 totals 12 residues. Germline assignment: CDR1 SNHLY and CDR2 FYNNEI. This CDR3 is CASTPGGHEQFF. CDR3 coding DNA: TGTGCCAGCACCCCCGGGGGTCATGAGCAGTTCTTC.

The chain uses TRBV12-3 or TRBV12-4 and TRBJ2-3, with 11 bases that match TRBD2. The length of the CDR3 is 15 residues. The trim removed 5 bases at V and 4 bases at J, leaving 5 bases unmatched. The CDR3 protein is CASSELAGAPDTQYF. CDR3 nucleotide sequence: TGTGCCAGCAGTGAACTAGCGGGGGCCCCAGATACGCAGTATTTT.

The chain uses TRBV9 and TRBJ2-5; TRBD2 aligns across 13 bases. The V gene's germline CDR1 is SGDLS and CDR2 YYNGEE. The CDR3 spans 17 residues. After removal of 3 bases from V and 2 bases from J, the junction contained 7 bases not matched to a gene. The CDR3 DNA reads as TGTGCCAGCAGCGAGAGGGGGACTAGCGGGGTGCAAGAGACCCAGTACTTC. This sequence encodes CASSERGTSGVQETQYF.

This chain links TRBV2 with TRBJ1-1; 9 bases are a match to TRBD1. The CDR3 consists of 12 residues. The ends lost 4 bases at V and 8 bases at J; junction bases unmatched: 2. Germline CDR1 and CDR2: SNHLY and FYNNEI. The CDR3 sequence: CASSVTGGEAFF. The CDR3 nucleotides are TGTGCCAGCAGTGTGACAGGGGGGGAAGCTTTCTTT.

V is TRBV18 and J is TRBJ1-3; perhaps TRBD1 as D (6 bases). The CDR3 is made up of 16 amino acids. V shed 3 bases and J shed 1 base, with 13 bases lying between them. Germline V gene data show CDR1 as KGHSH and CDR2 as LQKENI. The CDR3 protein is CASSPRDTASGNTIYF. The CDR3 DNA sequence: TGTGCCAGCTCACCGCGGGACACGGCGTCTGGAAACACCATATATTTT.

This clonotype came up once. The V call is TRBV4-1, the J call TRBJ1-1; D uncertain. Trimming took 6 bases from V and 1 from J, leaving 9 bases between them. The CDR3 length is 13 residues. Germline CDR1 reads MGHRA; CDR2 reads YSYEKL. The CDR3 is CASSSWQNTEAFF. CDR3 DNA: TGCGCCAGCAGTTCGTGGCAGAACACTGAAGCTTTCTTT.

CDR3 region: CASSLVVAEQYF. The CDR3 region has the DNA TGTGCCAGCAGCTTAGTAGTAGCAGAGCAGTACTTC. The chain is built from TRBV7-2 and TRBJ2-7; D gene unclear. Germline V lookup: CDR1 SGHTA, CDR2 FQGNSA. The CDR3 spans 12 residues. Between the trimmed V and J ends, which lost 1 base and 7 bases, there was a span of 8 bases.

This clonotype was detected a few times. The V gene is TRBV6-1, the J gene TRBJ2-3, with a possible D match to TRBD2 (6 bases). From germline, CDR1 is MNHNS and CDR2 SASEGT. The CDR3 extends over 19 amino acids. V gave up 6 bases and J gave up 2 bases, with 27 bases separating them. The CDR3 here is CASSIWVGGGFSSTDTQYF. The CDR3 nucleotides are TGTGCCAGCAGCATTTGGGTCGGGGGAGGCTTCTCTTCCACAGATACGCAGTATTTT.

This clonotype was seen a handful of times. The chain links TRBV13 to TRBJ2-3; D might be TRBD2 (6 bases). The CDR3 extends over 17 amino acids. Trimming left V 1 base short and J 6 bases short, with 20 bases between. Germline V lookup: CDR1 PRHDT, CDR2 FYEKMQ (reference sequence). DNA for the CDR3: TGTGCCAGCAGCTTAGATGGGACTCTCTTACGAAGCGATACGCAGTATTTT. Residues: CASSLDGTLLRSDTQYF.

This clonotype was counted a few times. This chain links TRBV3-1 with TRBJ2-5, with 8 positions matching TRBD1. There are 16 residues in the CDR3. With 2 bases clipped from V and 5 bases from J, the junction kept 10 bases outside the gene matches. CDR1 is LGHDT, CDR2 YNNKEL, per germline (reference sequence). The CDR3 here is CASSQRGRGRRETQYF. The CDR3 DNA reads TGTGCCAGCAGCCAACGGGGCAGGGGGCGCCGGGAGACCCAGTACTTC.

This clonotype was seen a few times. The genes are TRBV4-1 and TRBJ2-1; D remains unclear. The CDR3 has 14 amino acids. Germline CDR1 reads MGHRA; CDR2 reads YSYEKL. The V gene lost 3 bases and the J gene lost 9 bases, with 15 bases spanning the gap. CDR3 loop: CASSHPLLVGEQFF. As DNA, the CDR3 is TGCGCCAGCAGCCACCCCCTCCTAGTGGGTGAGCAGTTCTTC.